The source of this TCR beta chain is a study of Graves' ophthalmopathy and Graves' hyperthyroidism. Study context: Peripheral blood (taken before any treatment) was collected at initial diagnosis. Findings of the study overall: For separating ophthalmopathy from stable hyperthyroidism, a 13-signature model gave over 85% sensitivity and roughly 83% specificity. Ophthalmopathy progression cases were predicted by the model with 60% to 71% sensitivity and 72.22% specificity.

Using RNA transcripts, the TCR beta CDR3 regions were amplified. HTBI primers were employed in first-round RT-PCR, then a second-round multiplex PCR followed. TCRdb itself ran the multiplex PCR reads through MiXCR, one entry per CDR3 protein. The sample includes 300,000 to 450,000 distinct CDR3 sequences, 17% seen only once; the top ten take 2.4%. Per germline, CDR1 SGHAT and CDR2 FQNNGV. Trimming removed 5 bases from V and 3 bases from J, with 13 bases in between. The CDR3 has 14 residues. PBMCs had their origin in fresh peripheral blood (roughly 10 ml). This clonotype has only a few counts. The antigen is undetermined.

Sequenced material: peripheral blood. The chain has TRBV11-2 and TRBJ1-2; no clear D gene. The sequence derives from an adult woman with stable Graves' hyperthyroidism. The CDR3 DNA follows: TGTGCCAGCAGCCCAGCCAGAGGAGACTATGGCTACACCTTC. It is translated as CASSPARGDYGYTF.